One sample yielded the 16 T cell receptor beta chains listed below, sequenced in a study of CD4 T cells in relation to SARS-CoV-2 and coronaviruses. The unexposed donors gave CD4+ T cells in about 2011-2018, prior to COVID-19. TCRdb's table, derived via immunoSEQ multiplex PCR, lists solely in-frame clones and lacks some. The sample holds about 59,000 clones, roughly 85% seen once. Sequenced: memory CD4+ T cells from PBMCs. These receptors all come from a human donor in good health.

This clone has just one count. The chain links TRBV10-3 to TRBJ2-3; weak D call: TRBD1 (5 bases). This CDR3 is 13 amino acids long. V shed 5 bases and J shed 6 bases, with 12 bases lying between them. Germline values: CDR1 ENHRY, CDR2 SYGVKD. The CDR3 loop reads CAISSGAYDTQYF. DNA for the CDR3: TGTGCCATCAGTAGTGGGGCTTACGATACGCAGTATTTT.

This clone was seen a single time. The chain employs TRBV7-9 and TRBJ2-2, with D unresolved. This CDR3 has 13 residues. Germline V gene data show CDR1 as SEHNR and CDR2 as FQNEAQ (reference sequence). Trimming removed 2 bases at V and 7 bases at J, with 8 bases between. In DNA form, the CDR3 reads TGTGCCAGCAGCTTAAGATCCGGCGGGGAGCTGTTTTTT. Residues: CASSLRSGGELFF.

In the case of this clone: Additional DNA sequences in this sample encode the identical CDR3. The DNA for the CDR3 is TGTGCCAGCAGCCTCATCCGACAGGACTCTTACGAGCAGTACTTC. This translates into CASSLIRQDSYEQYF. This chain links TRBV27 with TRBJ2-7; TRBD1 might be the D (6 bases). CDR3 size: 15 residues. Germline V gene sequence: CDR1 MNHEY, CDR2 SMNVEV (reference sequence). V shed 6 bases and J shed 4 bases, with 19 bases lying between them.

The rearrangement joins TRBV24-1 to TRBJ2-1; 9 nucleotides agree with TRBD2. Trimming cost V 5 bases and J 6 bases; bases outside gene matches: 7. The germline V gene encodes CDR1 KGHDR and CDR2 SFDVKD. The CDR3 sequence is 15 residues long. The CDR3 reads CATSGGLASLNEQFF. In DNA form, the CDR3 reads TGTGCCACCAGTGGCGGACTAGCGAGCCTCAATGAGCAGTTCTTC.

This clone has more than one count but fewer than ten. The chain carries TRBV15 and TRBJ2-1; D might be TRBD2 (6 bases). Germline CDR1 is LNHNV and CDR2 is YYDKDF (reference sequence). The CDR3 is made up of 16 amino acids. Trimming removed 0 bases at V and 3 bases at J, with 12 bases between. CDR3 residues: CATSREKPGDYNEQFF. For the CDR3, the DNA is TGTGCCACCAGCAGAGAAAAACCGGGAGACTACAATGAGCAGTTCTTC.

The chain links TRBV28 to TRBJ1-1; tentative D call: TRBD1 (5 bases). This CDR3 region has 19 residues. Trimming cost V 1 base and J 3 bases, with 24 bases left between them. Germline values: CDR1 MDHEN, CDR2 SYDVKM. The CDR3 DNA reads TGTGCCAGCAGTTTATCGTCGGGACTCGGATCCCTGGTGGACACTGAAGCTTTCTTT. Amino acid sequence: CASSLSSGLGSLVDTEAFF.

This clone has only a few counts. The chain uses TRBV2 and TRBJ2-7, with TRBD1 matching 8 bases. There are 12 residues in the CDR3. CDR1 is SNHLY and CDR2 is FYNNEI in the germline V gene. V gave up 6 bases and J gave up 5 bases; unmatched junction bases: 3. The CDR3 DNA reads TGTGCCAGCAGGCGACAGGGGAACGAGCAGTACTTC. Amino acid sequence: CASRRQGNEQYF.

This clone was counted once. The chain combines TRBV29-1 with TRBJ1-6, with 10 nucleotides matching TRBD1. J lost 7 bases, V lost 4 bases, and 4 bases had no gene match. The CDR3 consists of 14 residues. Germline V lookup: CDR1 SQVTM, CDR2 ANQGSEA. The CDR3 DNA follows: TGCAGCGTTGGCGACAGGGGGCGAAATTCACCCCTCCACTTT. It yields the protein CSVGDRGRNSPLHF.

The CDR3 DNA is TGTGCCAGCAGAACCCCCGCAGATACGCAGTATTTT. It specifies CASRTPADTQYF. The chain carries TRBV28 and TRBJ2-3; D not certain. The CDR3 covers 12 residues. Germline assignment: CDR1 MDHEN and CDR2 SYDVKM. Trimming pared 6 bases from V and 4 bases from J, leaving 8 bases between.

The chain recombines TRBV5-1 with TRBJ1-4, with D perhaps TRBD1 (5 bases). Germline V gene sequence: CDR1 SGHRS, CDR2 YFSETQ. The V end was cut by 4 bases, the J end by 4 bases, with 14 bases between. The CDR3 consists of 15 residues. CDR3 nucleotide sequence: TGCGCCAGCAGCCCGGGGGACGGCTTTAATGAAAAACTGTTTTTT. It specifies CASSPGDGFNEKLFF.

J is TRBJ1-4 and V is TRBV6-4; TRBD1 matches 7 bases. Germline CDR1 reads MRHNA; CDR2 reads SNTAGT. CDR3 length: 15 amino acids. The V and J ends lost 6 bases and 0 bases, in that order; junction bases with no gene match: 4. This CDR3 reads CASREDRTTNEKLFF. CDR3 coding DNA: TGTGCCAGCAGGGAGGACAGGACAACTAATGAAAAACTGTTTTTT.

This rearrangement joins TRBV30 to TRBJ2-1, with TRBD1 matching 8 bases. Looked up from germline, CDR1 is GTSNPN and CDR2 is SVGIG (reference sequence). CDR3 length: 13 amino acids. Losses at the gene ends were 3 bases for V and 9 bases for J; bases not matched to a gene: 7. This CDR3 reads CAWSRDRSLEQFF. In DNA, the CDR3 is TGTGCCTGGAGCCGGGACAGGTCCCTTGAGCAGTTCTTC.

This chain joins TRBV28 and TRBJ2-2; tentative D call: TRBD1 (6 bases). Germline values: CDR1 MDHEN, CDR2 SYDVKM. This CDR3 is built from 15 residues. Trimming took 2 bases from V and 4 from J, leaving 11 bases between them. CDR3 loop: CASSLPQGFTGELFF. The CDR3 region has the DNA TGTGCCAGCAGTTTACCCCAGGGGTTCACCGGGGAGCTGTTTTTT.

V gene TRBV19 combines with J gene TRBJ2-5; D is possibly TRBD1 (5 bases). Germline V gives CDR1 LNHDA, CDR2 SQIVND (reference sequence). CDR3 size: 15 residues. Trimming pared 8 bases from V and 5 bases from J, leaving 21 bases between. The CDR3 DNA is TGTGCCAGTCAAAAGGGGCAGGGCCCTTTGGAGACCCAGTACTTC. Its protein is CASQKGQGPLETQYF.

This sequence joins TRBV28 and TRBJ2-3, with 8 bases identical to TRBD2. The germline CDR1 and CDR2 sequences are MDHEN and SYDVKM. Trimming at V came to 2 bases and at J to 2 bases, leaving 6 bases not matched to a gene. The CDR3 sequence is 16 residues long. The DNA for the CDR3 is TGTGCCAGCAGTTTAAGGCTAGCGGGTAACACAGATACGCAGTATTTT. This translates into CASSLRLAGNTDTQYF. The full variable domain, in which reference TRBV28 and TRBJ2-3 provide the parts outside the CDR3, is DVKVTQSSRYLVKRTGEKVFLECVQDMDHENMFWYRQDPGLGLRLIYFSYDVKMKEKGDIPEGYSVSREKKERFSLILESASTNQTSMYLCASSLRLAGNTDTQYFGPGTRLTVL.

The table lists this clone with a count of one. The chain has TRBV7-2 and TRBJ1-5, with 9 bases aligning to TRBD1. With 4 bases clipped from V and 2 bases from J, the junction kept 15 bases outside the gene matches. Germline V gene data show CDR1 as SGHTA and CDR2 as FQGNSA. This CDR3 is built from 19 residues. The CDR3 sequence: CASSSPLGQGLRRNQPQHF. DNA of the CDR3: TGTGCCAGCAGCTCCCCCTTGGGACAGGGCTTGCGGCGCAATCAGCCCCAGCATTTT. Together with reference TRBV7-2 and TRBJ1-5, the CDR3 gives the full variable domain: GAGVSQSPSNKVTEKGKDVELRCDPISGHTALYWYRQSLGQGLEFLIYFQGNSAPDKSGLPSDRFSAERTGGSVSTLTIQRTQQEDSAVYLCASSSPLGQGLRRNQPQHFGDGTRLSIL.